The TCR beta chain under discussion was sequenced for a study of post-analysis software for immune sequencing data. With 6 bases clipped from V and 8 bases from J, the junction kept 6 bases outside the gene matches. The CDR3 length is 14 residues. CDR1 MGHRA and CDR2 YSYEKL come from the germline V gene. Points from the study as a whole: Compared with controls, patients had more of roughly 5 TRBV segments, including TRBV5-6, TRBV5-1 and TRBV20-1. Normalized Chao1 diversity was significantly lower in multiple sclerosis patients than in controls.

The authors incorporated unique molecular identifiers into the TCR beta cDNA libraries. TCRdb re-analysed the PCR reads in MiXCR, keeping a single row per CDR3 protein. The table shows about 570,000 distinct CDR3 sequences, with under 40% occurring only once. Comments on this clonotype: Its antigen is undetermined.

The sequenced sample was blood. This clonotype originated in a girl under 18 with multiple sclerosis. This chain connects TRBV4-1 to TRBJ2-1, with TRBD2 matching 11 bases. The CDR3 DNA follows: TGCGCCAGCAGACGACTAGCGGGGATCGATGAGCAGTTCTTC. Translated, it gives CASRRLAGIDEQFF.